This T cell receptor beta chain comes out of a study of tumor-infiltrating lymphocytes in primary liver carcinoma. Across the study: Patients were men and women aged 30 to 69 years. Recorded tumor stage was T1-T3 N0M0, with diameters of about 4.2 to 10 cm.

The tissue used was unsorted bulk material of about 19-33 mg. RNA and DNA were co-extracted from it with the AllPrep DNA/RNA mini kit. About this clonotype itself: Its antigen is still unknown.

General study findings and limits: Significantly greater top-250-clone fractions characterized tumors relative to blood (p = 0.039). Researchers found tumor-adjacent and tumor-blood pairs overlapped less than tumor region pairs.

TCR beta cDNA came from 400 to 500 ng total RNA, primed with a constant-region primer. Three nested multiplex PCR rounds of slightly modified ARM-PCR generated TCR beta libraries. A C-beta reverse primer and TRBV1-TRBV30 forward primers served in each of the first two PCR rounds, at 9 to 10 cycles apiece. TCRdb reprocessed the multiplex PCR reads with MiXCR, giving one entry per CDR3 protein. The sample consists of 75,000 to 80,000 distinct CDR3 sequences, around 66% of them appearing once. Trimming at V came to 5 bases and at J to 1 base, leaving 9 bases not matched to a gene. The CDR3 loop spans 19 amino acids. Germline values: CDR1 MNHEY, CDR2 SVGAGI.

The chain employs TRBV6-5 and TRBJ2-6, with 12 positions matching TRBD2. Material: tumor-adjacent normal liver tissue. This sequence was found in a man between 40 and 49 years old with primary liver carcinoma and hepatitis B virus infection. This CDR3 is CASSPSGTSGYSGANVLTF. The CDR3 DNA is TGTGCCAGCAGTCCGTCCGGGACTAGCGGGTATTCTGGGGCCAACGTCCTGACTTTC.